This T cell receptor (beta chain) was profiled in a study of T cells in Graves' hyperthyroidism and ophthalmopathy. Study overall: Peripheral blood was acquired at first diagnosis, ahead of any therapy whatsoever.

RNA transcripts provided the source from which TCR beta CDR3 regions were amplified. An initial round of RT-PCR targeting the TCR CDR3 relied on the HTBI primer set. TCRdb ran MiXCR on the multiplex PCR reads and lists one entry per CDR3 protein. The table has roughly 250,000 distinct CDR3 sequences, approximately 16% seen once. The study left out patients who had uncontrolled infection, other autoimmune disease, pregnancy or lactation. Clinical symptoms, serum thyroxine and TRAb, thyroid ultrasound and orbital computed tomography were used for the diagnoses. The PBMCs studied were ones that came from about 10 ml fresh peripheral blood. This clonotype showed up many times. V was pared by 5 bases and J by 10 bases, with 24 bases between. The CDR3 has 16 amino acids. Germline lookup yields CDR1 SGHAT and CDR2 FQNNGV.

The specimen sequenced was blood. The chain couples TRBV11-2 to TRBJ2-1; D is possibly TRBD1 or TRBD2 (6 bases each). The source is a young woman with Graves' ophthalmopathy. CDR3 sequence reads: CASSRRASQGSGEQFF. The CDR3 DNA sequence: TGTGCCAGCAGCCGAAGAGCCAGCCAGGGGAGCGGGGAGCAGTTCTTC.